The 27 T cell receptor beta chains given below trace back to one sample, sequenced in a study of blood T cell repertoires in COVID-19. The data were produced by immunoSEQ multiplex PCR, yet TCRdb's version contains in-frame clones alone and is incomplete. The sample yields some 150,000 clones, roughly 84% seen once. The specimen sequenced was peripheral blood. The receptors come from a human donor in a cohort sampled during active COVID-19.

V usage is TRBV2 and J usage is TRBJ2-1; weak D call: TRBD2 (6 bases). Looked up from germline, CDR1 is SNHLY and CDR2 is FYNNEI. V gave up 6 bases and J gave up 9 bases, with 15 bases separating them. CDR3 length equals 13 residues. CDR3 protein: CASRGAGRGEQFF. The CDR3 DNA is TGTGCCAGCAGGGGAGCGGGTCGGGGTGAGCAGTTCTTC.

In its sample, this clone was seen once. The rearrangement joins TRBV7-2 to TRBJ1-6, with D hard to call. The CDR3 extends over 15 amino acids. Germline CDR1 and CDR2: SGHTA and FQGNSA. V shed 11 bases and J shed 0 bases, with 14 bases lying between them. CDR3 sequence reads: CASRAPSSYNSPLHF. DNA for the CDR3: TGTGCCTCGCGGGCCCCGAGCTCCTATAATTCACCCCTCCACTTT.

The count of this clone is one. The chain carries TRBV24-1 and TRBJ2-3, with D tentatively TRBD2 (6 bases). CDR3 size: 14 residues. Between the trimmed V and J ends, which lost 4 bases and 6 bases, there was a span of 13 bases. Germline loops: CDR1 KGHDR, CDR2 SFDVKD. Written as DNA, the CDR3 is TGTGCCACCAGTGAGCCGGGAGTCGACGATACGCAGTATTTT. This encodes CATSEPGVDDTQYF.

This chain links TRBV5-1 with TRBJ2-6; D gene uncertain. Germline CDR1 reads SGHRS; CDR2 reads YFSETQ. CDR3 length: 14 amino acids. The ends were cut back, 2 bases at V and 2 bases at J, with 5 bases in the middle. DNA for the CDR3: TGCGCCAGCAGCTTAGCCCCTGGGGCCAACGTCCTGACTTTC. It translates to CASSLAPGANVLTF. Drawing the rest from reference TRBV5-1 and TRBJ2-6, the complete variable domain is KAGVTQTPRYLIKTRGQQVTLSCSPISGHRSVSWYQQTPGQGLQFLFEYFSETQRNKGNFPGRFSGRQFSNSRSEMNVSTLELGDSALYLCASSLAPGANVLTFGAGSRLTVL.

The chain joins TRBV6-1 to TRBJ1-6; D is ambiguous. Per germline, CDR1 MNHNS and CDR2 SASEGT. This CDR3 contains 13 residues. V lost 0 bases to trimming and J lost 9 bases, with 6 bases between them. CDR3 protein: CASSEARSSPLHF. The CDR3 DNA is TGTGCCAGCAGTGAAGCGCGGAGTTCACCCCTCCACTTT.

The chain combines TRBV6-5 with TRBJ2-4; TRBD1 matches at 9 bases. Unmatched junction bases numbered 8, after V lost 7 bases and J lost 7 bases. The CDR3 spans 14 residues. Germline CDR1 and CDR2: MNHEY and SVGAGI. The CDR3 spells CASTKDRGWNIQYF. The CDR3 DNA reads as TGTGCCAGCACTAAGGACAGGGGTTGGAACATTCAGTACTTC.

J is TRBJ1-4 and V is TRBV5-1; 9 positions agree with TRBD1. Trimming cost V 4 bases and J 5 bases; bases outside gene matches: 6. Germline CDR1 SGHRS, CDR2 YFSETQ. This CDR3 has 15 amino acids. The DNA for the CDR3 is TGCGCCAGCAGCGTCTGGGACAGGGAAAATGAAAAACTGTTTTTT. Its translation is CASSVWDRENEKLFF.

In its sample, this clone was seen once. The V call is TRBV6-5, the J call TRBJ1-5; D unresolved. Germline-derived CDR1 and CDR2 are MNHEY and SVGAGI. The V gene lost 6 bases and the J gene lost 3 bases, with 12 bases spanning the gap. CDR3 size: 14 residues. CDR3 protein: CASSPRWANQPQHF. The CDR3 nucleotides read TGTGCCAGCAGCCCCAGGTGGGCCAATCAGCCCCAGCATTTT.

The gene calls are TRBV6-5 and TRBJ2-2; 8 bases agree with TRBD2. The trim removed 7 bases at V and 1 base at J, leaving 5 bases unmatched. There are 15 residues in the CDR3. Germline CDR1 MNHEY, CDR2 SVGAGI. The DNA of the CDR3 is TGTGCCAGCACTCGAGCGGGGGTGAACACCGGGGAGCTGTTTTTT. Amino acid sequence: CASTRAGVNTGELFF.

The chain joins TRBV5-1 to TRBJ2-1, with D unresolved. CDR1 and CDR2 (germline): SGHRS, YFSETQ. V was pared by 0 bases and J by 3 bases, with 10 bases between. CDR3 length: 15 residues. The CDR3 sequence is CASSLALAGYNEQFF. The CDR3 coding sequence is TGCGCCAGCAGCTTGGCCTTAGCCGGCTACAATGAGCAGTTCTTC.

The chain carries TRBV19 and TRBJ2-2; TRBD2 might be the D (6 bases). CDR1 LNHDA and CDR2 SQIVND come from the germline V gene (reference sequence). The CDR3 spans 14 residues. V lost 6 bases to trimming and J lost 6 bases, with 14 bases between them. The CDR3 loop reads CASRLASLPGELFF. The CDR3 DNA is TGTGCCAGTAGGCTAGCGTCACTTCCCGGGGAGCTGTTTTTT.

This sequence joins TRBV5-1 and TRBJ2-7; D call uncertain. The ends were cut back, 0 bases at V and 1 base at J, with 11 bases in the middle. Germline lookup yields CDR1 SGHRS and CDR2 YFSETQ. This CDR3 is 15 amino acids long. The CDR3 region is CASSLEAFGSYEQYF. The DNA of the CDR3 is TGCGCCAGCAGCTTGGAAGCCTTCGGTTCCTACGAGCAGTACTTC.

This clone was seen once. The chain joins TRBV9 to TRBJ1-4; D not certain. Germline V lookup: CDR1 SGDLS, CDR2 YYNGEE. Trimming took 0 bases from V and 9 from J, leaving 12 bases between them. The CDR3 has 14 residues. CDR3 residues: CASSVEDIPQKLFF. The CDR3 nucleotides read TGTGCCAGCAGCGTAGAAGACATCCCCCAAAAACTGTTTTTT.

The V gene is TRBV19, the J gene TRBJ1-1; 8 nucleotides agree with TRBD1. CDR3 length: 14 amino acids. Germline V gene data show CDR1 as LNHDA and CDR2 as SQIVND (reference sequence). The ends lost 8 bases at V and 5 bases at J; junction bases unmatched: 10. The CDR3, as DNA: TGTGCCAGTGAGACCCAGGGGGCGCGGACTGAAGCTTTCTTT. Its translation: CASETQGARTEAFF.

The chain combines TRBV29-1 with TRBJ1-4; TRBD1 is a possible D gene (5 bases). This CDR3 has 14 residues. V lost 6 bases to trimming and J lost 4 bases, with 15 bases between them. The germline V gene has CDR1 SQVTM and CDR2 ANQGSEA. The chain's CDR3 is CSVPIRGGNEKLFF. The DNA for the CDR3 is TGCAGCGTCCCTATCCGGGGGGGTAATGAAAAACTGTTTTTT.

The chain uses TRBV4-3 and TRBJ1-2; D gene unclear. The germline CDR1 and CDR2 sequences are LGHNA and YSLEER. This CDR3 is 13 amino acids long. The V end was cut by 2 bases, the J end by 7 bases, with 11 bases between. CDR3 protein: CASSQISGVGYTF. CDR3 nucleotide sequence: TGCGCCAGCAGCCAAATATCCGGGGTTGGCTACACCTTC.

The chain is built from TRBV2 and TRBJ1-5, with a possible D match to TRBD1 (6 bases). Germline V gene sequence: CDR1 SNHLY, CDR2 FYNNEI. There are 16 residues in the CDR3. Trimming pared 6 bases from V and 3 bases from J, leaving 18 bases between. The CDR3 nucleotides are TGTGCCAGCAGGAGGGAGAGGGGGTTTAACAATCAGCCCCAGCATTTT. Its translation: CASRRERGFNNQPQHF.

This clone was found once. The chain links TRBV7-9 to TRBJ1-4, with D possibly being TRBD1 (5 bases). Between the trimmed V and J ends, which lost 1 base and 7 bases, there was a span of 16 bases. The CDR3 sequence is 16 residues long. Germline lookup yields CDR1 SEHNR and CDR2 FQNEAQ (reference sequence). CDR3 loop: CASSLGSGVDSEKLFF. In DNA form, the CDR3 reads TGTGCCAGCAGCTTAGGGAGCGGGGTCGACAGTGAAAAACTGTTTTTT. Filled out from reference TRBV7-9 and TRBJ1-4, the complete variable domain reads DTGVSQNPRHKITKRGQNVTFRCDPISEHNRLYWYRQTLGQGPEFLTYFQNEAQLEKSRLLSDRFSAERPKGSFSTLEIQRTEQGDSAMYLCASSLGSGVDSEKLFFGSGTQLSVL.

V is TRBV7-3 and J is TRBJ2-2, with 7 bases identical to TRBD1. V trimming: 5 bases; J trimming: 6 bases; junction bases outside the gene matches: 15. The V gene's germline CDR1 is SGHTA and CDR2 FQGTGA. CDR3 length: 17 amino acids. The CDR3 DNA follows: TGTGCCAGCAGCCCAACAAACAGGGGAGTAGGCTCCGGGGAGCTGTTTTTT. This gives the protein CASSPTNRGVGSGELFF.

For the CDR3, the DNA is TGTGCCAGCAGTCTCAGGGCCCATAATGAAAAACTGTTTTTT. It translates to CASSLRAHNEKLFF. The chain carries TRBV5-8 and TRBJ1-4; D possibly corresponds to TRBD1 (5 bases). CDR3 size: 14 residues. Trimming left V 5 bases short and J 4 bases short, with 12 bases between. The germline V gene encodes CDR1 SGHTS and CDR2 YDEGEE.

The chain carries TRBV7-9 and TRBJ2-1; 9 bases are a match to TRBD2. This CDR3 has 15 residues. V trimming: 5 bases; J trimming: 2 bases; junction bases outside the gene matches: 4. Germline values: CDR1 SEHNR, CDR2 FQNEAQ (reference sequence). CDR3 nucleotide sequence: TGTGCCAGCAGCCAGACTAGCGGAGCCTACAATGAGCAGTTCTTC. It specifies CASSQTSGAYNEQFF. The full variable domain, its missing parts supplied by reference TRBV7-9 and TRBJ2-1, is DTGVSQNPRHKITKRGQNVTFRCDPISEHNRLYWYRQTLGQGPEFLTYFQNEAQLEKSRLLSDRFSAERPKGSFSTLEIQRTEQGDSAMYLCASSQTSGAYNEQFFGPGTRLTVL.

The rearrangement links TRBV30 to TRBJ1-2; the D is unclear. Germline CDR1 reads GTSNPN; CDR2 reads SVGIG (reference sequence). There are 13 residues in the CDR3. Trimming left V 0 bases short and J 4 bases short, with 9 bases between. The CDR3 loop is CAWSVTSGYGYTF. The CDR3 DNA reads as TGTGCCTGGAGTGTAACCAGCGGCTATGGCTACACCTTC.

The chain is built from TRBV7-2 and TRBJ2-4; 12 positions agree with TRBD2. From germline, CDR1 is SGHTA and CDR2 FQGNSA. The length of the CDR3 is 15 residues. The V segment lost 5 bases and the J segment 9 bases; nucleotides outside the gene matches: 8. Here the CDR3 reads CASSQQRTSGAIQYF. The CDR3 bases are TGTGCCAGCAGCCAACAACGGACTAGCGGGGCCATTCAGTACTTC. Full variable domain (rest looked up from reference TRBV7-2 and TRBJ2-4): GAGVSQSPSNKVTEKGKDVELRCDPISGHTALYWYRQSLGQGLEFLIYFQGNSAPDKSGLPSDRFSAERTGGSVSTLTIQRTQQEDSAVYLCASSQQRTSGAIQYFGAGTRLSVL.

This chain connects TRBV4-3 to TRBJ1-2; D is unresolved. The CDR3 totals 15 residues. Germline assignment: CDR1 LGHNA and CDR2 YSLEER. Trimming left V 0 bases short and J 4 bases short, with 12 bases between. In DNA form, the CDR3 reads TGCGCCAGCAGCCAAGATAGAGGGTTTGGCTATGGCTACACCTTC. Translated, it gives CASSQDRGFGYGYTF.

This chain joins TRBV10-1 and TRBJ2-7; D may be TRBD2 (6 bases). CDR1 is WNHNN, CDR2 SYGVQD, per germline (reference sequence). V lost 6 bases and J 3 bases, leaving 12 bases between the germline ends. The CDR3 runs to 13 residues. CDR3 region: CASRRGLSYEQYF. Here the CDR3 DNA reads TGCGCCAGCAGGCGGGGACTGAGCTACGAGCAGTACTTC.

The chain has TRBV9 and TRBJ1-5, with D maybe TRBD1 (5 bases). V was shortened by 0 bases and J by 5 bases, with 9 bases between the two germline ends. Germline V gene lookup returns CDR1 SGDLS and CDR2 YYNGEE. The CDR3 sequence is 14 residues long. CDR3 sequence reads: CASSVATGDQPQHF. CDR3 DNA sequence: TGTGCCAGCAGCGTAGCTACAGGAGATCAGCCCCAGCATTTT.

The rearrangement links TRBV28 to TRBJ1-5; 7 bases are shared with TRBD1. Germline trimming cut 6 bases from V and 2 bases from J; bases unmatched to any gene: 7. This CDR3 has 15 residues. Germline V gives CDR1 MDHEN, CDR2 SYDVKM. CDR3 amino acids: CASSGTGAGNQPQHF. CDR3 nucleotides: TGTGCCAGCAGCGGCACAGGGGCCGGCAATCAGCCCCAGCATTTT.